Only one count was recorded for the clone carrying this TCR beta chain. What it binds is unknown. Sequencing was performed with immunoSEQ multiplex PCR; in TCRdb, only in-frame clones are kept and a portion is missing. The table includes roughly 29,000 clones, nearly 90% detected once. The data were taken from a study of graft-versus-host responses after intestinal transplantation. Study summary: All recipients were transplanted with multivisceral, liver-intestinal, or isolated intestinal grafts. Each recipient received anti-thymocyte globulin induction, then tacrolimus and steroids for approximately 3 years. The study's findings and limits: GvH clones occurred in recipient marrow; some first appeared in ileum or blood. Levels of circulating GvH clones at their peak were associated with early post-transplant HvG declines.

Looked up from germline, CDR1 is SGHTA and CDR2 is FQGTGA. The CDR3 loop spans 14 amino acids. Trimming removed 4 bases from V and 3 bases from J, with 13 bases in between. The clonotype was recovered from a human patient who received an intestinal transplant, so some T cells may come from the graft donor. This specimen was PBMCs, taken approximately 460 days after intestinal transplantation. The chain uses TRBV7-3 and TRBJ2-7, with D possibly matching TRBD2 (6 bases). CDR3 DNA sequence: TGTGCCAGCAGCTCCCATCCCGGGGGCTACGAGCAGTACTTC. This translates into CASSSHPGGYEQYF. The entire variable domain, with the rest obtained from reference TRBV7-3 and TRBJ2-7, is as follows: GAGVSQTPSNKVTEKGKYVELRCDPISGHTALYWYRQSLGQGPEFLIYFQGTGAADDSGLPNDRFFAVRPEGSVSTLKIQRTERGDSAVYLCASSSHPGGYEQYFGPGTRLTVT.